The 24 T cell receptor beta chains reported below all come from one sample, sequenced in a study of T cell responses to AZD1222 COVID-19 vaccine. The method was immunoSEQ multiplex PCR; TCRdb's version includes in-frame clones alone and lacks a portion of them. This table has some 180,000 clones, approximately 92% appearing once. Sequences were derived from peripheral blood, sampled 28 days after the second dose of the MenACWY control vaccine. All receptors derive from an adult who received the MenACWY meningococcal vaccine as a control.

Only one count was recorded for this clone. In nucleotides, the CDR3 is TGTGCCAGCAGGCCGGCCCCCGCGACAGGGGGGCTCCTTGAGACCCAGTACTTC. Translation gives CASRPAPATGGLLETQYF. This chain uses TRBV13 with TRBJ2-5, with TRBD1 identical over 9 bases. The CDR3 runs to 18 residues. The V and J ends lost 6 bases and 5 bases, in that order; junction bases with no gene match: 19. Looked up from germline, CDR1 is PRHDT and CDR2 is FYEKMQ (reference sequence).

This clone appeared many times. In nucleotides, the CDR3 is TGTGCCAGCAGCTCCGACAGTGAAGCTTTCTTT. It codes for CASSSDSEAFF. The rearrangement links TRBV13 to TRBJ1-1, with a possible D match to TRBD1 (5 bases). The CDR3 runs to 11 residues. Per the germline V gene, CDR1 is PRHDT and CDR2 is FYEKMQ (reference sequence). The V end lost 4 bases, the J end lost 7 bases, and 7 bases lay between the germline ends. The complete variable domain, with remaining parts taken from reference TRBV13 and TRBJ1-1, reads AAGVIQSPRHLIKEKRETATLKCYPIPRHDTVYWYQQGPGQDPQFLISFYEKMQSDKGSIPDRFSAQQFSDYHSELNMSSLELGDSALYFCASSSDSEAFFGQGTRLTVV.

The chain joins TRBV5-8 to TRBJ2-3; D not resolved. CDR1 and CDR2 (germline): SGHTS, YDEGEE. V was shortened by 3 bases and J by 2 bases, with 16 bases between the two germline ends. The CDR3 is 16 amino acids. This chain's CDR3 is CASSSRRVGYTDTQYF. In nucleotides, the CDR3 is TGTGCCAGCAGCTCACGGCGAGTGGGTTACACAGATACGCAGTATTTT.

This clone was seen once. V and J are TRBV7-9 and TRBJ1-4; TRBD1 agrees at 11 bases. V gave up 5 bases and J gave up 6 bases; unmatched junction bases: 5. The CDR3 runs 15 residues. Germline loops: CDR1 SEHNR, CDR2 FQNEAQ (reference sequence). In DNA, the CDR3 is TGTGCCAGCAGCCAACCGGGACAGGGGGATGAAAAACTGTTTTTT. Protein product: CASSQPGQGDEKLFF. The full variable domain, in which reference TRBV7-9 and TRBJ1-4 provide the parts outside the CDR3, is DTGVSQNPRHKITKRGQNVTFRCDPISEHNRLYWYRQTLGQGPEFLTYFQNEAQLEKSRLLSDRFSAERPKGSFSTLEIQRTEQGDSAMYLCASSQPGQGDEKLFFGSGTQLSVL.

This clone was counted a few times. The chain carries TRBV7-9 and TRBJ2-1; 15 bases are a match to TRBD2. From germline, CDR1 is SEHNR and CDR2 FQNEAQ (reference sequence). CDR3 size: 17 residues. With 3 bases clipped from V and 2 bases from J, the junction kept 2 bases outside the gene matches. In DNA, the CDR3 is TGTGCCAGCAGCTTTTGGACTAGCGGGGGGGCCTACAATGAGCAGTTCTTC. It specifies CASSFWTSGGAYNEQFF.

The genes are TRBV6-1 and TRBJ1-2; TRBD1 matches at 12 bases. The CDR3 has 13 amino acids. Trimming at V came to 6 bases and at J to 7 bases, leaving 3 bases not matched to a gene. Germline values: CDR1 MNHNS, CDR2 SASEGT. The CDR3 here is CASRGQGAVGYTF. The CDR3 nucleotides are TGTGCCAGCAGGGGACAGGGGGCTGTTGGCTACACCTTC.

The rearrangement uses TRBV5-6 and TRBJ1-5, with D tentatively TRBD1 (5 bases). Germline V gene lookup returns CDR1 SGHDT and CDR2 YYEEEE. V was trimmed by 0 bases and J by 1 base, leaving 11 bases between them. This CDR3 is 16 amino acids long. The CDR3 nucleotides read TGTGCCAGCAGCTTGGGGCAGGGATCGAGCAATCAGCCCCAGCATTTT. Encoded protein: CASSLGQGSSNQPQHF.

The chain combines TRBV7-8 with TRBJ1-1; the D gene is possibly TRBD1 (6 bases). The germline V gene has CDR1 SGHVS and CDR2 FQNEAQ. V shed 1 base and J shed 3 bases, with 15 bases lying between them. The CDR3 spans 16 residues. The CDR3 loop reads CASSLEENRAHTEAFF. The CDR3 DNA follows: TGTGCCAGCAGCTTAGAGGAGAACAGGGCCCACACTGAAGCTTTCTTT.

This clone appeared a single time. The gene calls are TRBV25-1 and TRBJ2-7, with D perhaps TRBD2 (6 bases). V was clipped by 3 bases and J by 4 bases, with 10 bases between them. Germline V lookup: CDR1 MGHDK, CDR2 SYGVNS. The CDR3 extends over 13 amino acids. The CDR3: CASSEGLLYEQYF. CDR3 nucleotide sequence: TGTGCCAGCAGTGAGGGACTGTTGTACGAGCAGTACTTC.

The CDR3 nucleotides are TGTGCCAGCAGCCCCGAGAGGGCCGGGGCCAACGTCCTGACTTTC. It encodes CASSPERAGANVLTF. This chain links TRBV6-6 with TRBJ2-6; tentative D call: TRBD2 (5 bases). The CDR3 consists of 15 residues. The germline V gene has CDR1 MNHNY and CDR2 SVGAGI (reference sequence). The V and J ends lost 6 bases and 4 bases respectively, with 13 bases between them.

This clone has only one observation. This chain uses TRBV10-3 with TRBJ1-1, with unresolved D. The ends were cut back, 6 bases at V and 2 bases at J, with 4 bases in the middle. Germline assignment: CDR1 ENHRY and CDR2 SYGVKD. There are 11 residues in the CDR3. Written as DNA, the CDR3 is TGTGCCATCAGGGCAAACACTGAAGCTTTCTTT. Encoded protein: CAIRANTEAFF.

CDR3 in amino acids: CASSTTGRTEAFF. The CDR3 bases are TGTGCCAGTAGTACGACGGGACGCACTGAAGCTTTCTTT. V usage is TRBV19 and J usage is TRBJ1-1; D might be TRBD1 (5 bases). The germline V and J ends were trimmed by 4 bases and 4 bases, with 10 bases remaining between them. CDR3 length: 13 amino acids. Germline values: CDR1 LNHDA, CDR2 SQIVND (reference sequence).

This rearrangement joins TRBV18 to TRBJ1-1; no firm D call. The length of the CDR3 is 15 residues. V was trimmed by 6 bases and J by 1 base, leaving 15 bases between them. CDR1 and CDR2 from the germline V gene are KGHSH and LQKENI. CDR3 sequence: CASSKSALGNTEAFF. In DNA, the CDR3 is TGTGCCAGCTCTAAATCCGCCCTGGGGAACACTGAAGCTTTCTTT.

The chain links TRBV7-9 to TRBJ1-1; D is unresolved. The CDR3 runs 14 residues. The germline V and J ends were trimmed by 1 base and 2 bases, with 8 bases remaining between them. Germline assignment: CDR1 SEHNR and CDR2 FQNEAQ (reference sequence). CDR3 nucleotide sequence: TGTGCCAGCAGCTTAGATACTCTAAACACTGAAGCTTTCTTT. This sequence encodes CASSLDTLNTEAFF.

This clone occurred a few times. This chain links TRBV25-1 with TRBJ1-3; 7 positions match TRBD1. CDR3 length: 14 amino acids. CDR1 is MGHDK, CDR2 SYGVNS, per germline. V lost 6 bases to trimming and J lost 4 bases; unmatched junction nucleotides: 6. The CDR3 DNA reads as TGTGCCAGCAGCCCGACAGGGAAAGGAAACACCATATATTTT. Translating it yields CASSPTGKGNTIYF.

This sequence joins TRBV11-2 and TRBJ1-4, with D uncertain. This CDR3 is built from 17 residues. The germline CDR1 and CDR2 sequences are SGHAT and FQNNGV. The V end was cut by 5 bases, the J end by 4 bases, with 20 bases between. CDR3 in DNA: TGTGCCAGCAGCCCACGTAGAAGAGCCGAACTTAATGAAAAACTGTTTTTT. Encoded protein: CASSPRRRAELNEKLFF.

This rearrangement joins TRBV6-2 or TRBV6-3 to TRBJ1-1; D not certain. Trimming cost V 3 bases and J 6 bases, with 8 bases left between them. The CDR3 extends over 12 amino acids. Per the germline V gene, CDR1 is MNHEY and CDR2 is SVGEGT. The CDR3 DNA reads TGTGCCAGCAGTTATGGTCGGCCTGAAGCTTTCTTT. Its translation: CASSYGRPEAFF.

The chain joins TRBV13 to TRBJ2-1; 7 bases align to TRBD1. In germline, CDR1 is PRHDT, CDR2 FYEKMQ (reference sequence). J gave up 4 bases and V 4 bases, and 4 bases lay outside the gene matches. The CDR3 has 14 residues. The CDR3 DNA is TGTGCCAGCAGCTACGGGACAGTATACAATGAGCAGTTCTTC. The encoded protein is CASSYGTVYNEQFF.

The chain carries TRBV24-1 and TRBJ1-5; 9 bases align to TRBD1. The length of the CDR3 is 15 residues. J gave up 4 bases and V 5 bases, and 5 bases lay outside the gene matches. Germline V gives CDR1 KGHDR, CDR2 SFDVKD. The CDR3 spells CATSASGTGNQPQHF. Written as DNA, the CDR3 is TGTGCCACCAGTGCCTCCGGGACAGGGAATCAGCCCCAGCATTTT.

The V gene is TRBV4-2, the J gene TRBJ1-5, with D perhaps TRBD1 (5 bases). Trimming left V 0 bases short and J 8 bases short, with 8 bases between. The germline gives CDR1 LGHNA, CDR2 YNFKEQ. This CDR3 has 13 residues. The chain's CDR3 is CASSQDRGEPQHF. The CDR3 DNA reads TGTGCCAGCAGCCAAGATCGGGGGGAGCCCCAGCATTTT.

The chain uses TRBV5-1 and TRBJ1-2; D gene ambiguous. The CDR3 runs to 12 residues. In germline, CDR1 is SGHRS, CDR2 YFSETQ. V was pared by 4 bases and J by 2 bases, with 6 bases between. The CDR3 region is CASSPENYGYTF. In nucleotides, the CDR3 is TGCGCCAGCAGCCCCGAGAACTATGGCTACACCTTC.

This clone turned up a few times. The rearrangement joins TRBV7-2 to TRBJ1-4; no firm D call. The CDR3 covers 15 residues. Trimming stripped 1 base from V and 1 base from J, with 7 bases between. Germline values: CDR1 SGHTA, CDR2 FQGNSA. CDR3 protein: CASSLVSGTNEKLFF. The DNA of the CDR3 is TGTGCCAGCAGCTTAGTTTCAGGAACTAATGAAAAACTGTTTTTT.

This clone showed up just once. The genes are TRBV3-1 (or the pseudogene TRBV3-2) and TRBJ1-2; 8 nucleotides line up with TRBD1. The junction had 3 bases not matched to a gene; V was cut back by 4 bases and J by 5 bases. Germline CDR1 and CDR2: LGHDT and YNNKEL (reference sequence). The CDR3 extends over 13 amino acids. CDR3 sequence (DNA): TGTGCCAGCAGCCTAAACAGGGGGTATGGCTACACCTTC. This encodes CASSLNRGYGYTF.

The rearrangement uses TRBV5-1 and TRBJ2-7; 9 bases line up with TRBD1. CDR3 length equals 14 residues. Per the germline V gene, CDR1 is SGHRS and CDR2 is YFSETQ. J gave up 4 bases and V 4 bases, and 6 bases lay outside the gene matches. CDR3 region: CASSEQGARYEQYF. Written as DNA, the CDR3 is TGCGCCAGCAGCGAACAGGGGGCACGATACGAGCAGTACTTC.